The next 3 T cell receptor beta chains were all read from a single sample in a study of T cell responses to AZD1222 COVID-19 vaccine. Clones were read by immunoSEQ multiplex PCR, and TCRdb kept only the in-frame ones, dropping some. The sample consists of about 170,000 clones, around nine tenths of them appearing once. Source: peripheral blood, taken 28 days after the second AZD1222 dose. The receptor source for this set is an adult who received the AZD1222 COVID-19 vaccine.

The rearrangement links TRBV2 to TRBJ1-3; D possibly corresponds to TRBD1 (6 bases). The germline V and J ends were trimmed by 11 bases and 1 base, with 21 bases remaining between them. Germline V gene data show CDR1 as SNHLY and CDR2 as FYNNEI. This CDR3 is 16 amino acids long. The CDR3 nucleotides are TGTGCCTTACGGCCCCTCCAGACAGGATCTGGAAACACCATATATTTT. Protein product: CALRPLQTGSGNTIYF.

As concerns this clone: Its ends do not fully match the called genes, so a read error is possible. V gene TRBV2 combines with J gene TRBJ2-4; D call uncertain. Per germline, CDR1 SNHLY and CDR2 FYNNEI. There are 14 residues in the CDR3. Written as DNA, the CDR3 is TGTGCCAGCAGGGAAGAAACAGCCAAAAACATTCAGTACTTC. It encodes CASREETAKNIQYF.

This chain links TRBV11-2 with TRBJ1-1; D remains ambiguous. Trimming stripped 8 bases from V and 2 bases from J, with 6 bases between. CDR1 is SGHAT, CDR2 FQNNGV, per germline. CDR3 length: 11 residues. CDR3 nucleotide sequence: TGTGCCAGCCGGGGAAACACTGAAGCTTTCTTT. Its translation is CASRGNTEAFF.